These 5 T cell receptor beta chains were sequenced from one sample in a study of OX40 agonist ivuxolimab in advanced cancers. Method: immunoSEQ multiplex PCR; TCRdb's copy keeps in-frame clones and lacks some. In the table there are under 50,000 clones, approximately 86% of which are singletons. The material was CD4+ or CD8+ T cells sorted from blood, obtained in a trial of the OX40 agonist ivuxolimab. The receptors come from an adult with an advanced solid tumor such as melanoma, head and neck, liver or kidney cancer.

V and J are TRBV11-2 and TRBJ1-2; unclear D gene. V was cut by 3 bases and J by 6 bases, with 8 bases left in between. Germline V gene sequence: CDR1 SGHAT, CDR2 FQNNGV. This CDR3 has 12 amino acids. For the CDR3, the DNA is TGTGCCAGCAGCTTTGCGGGAAATGGCTACACCTTC. Residues: CASSFAGNGYTF.

The chain employs TRBV9 and TRBJ2-1; D remains unclear. The germline V gene has CDR1 SGDLS and CDR2 YYNGEE. Deletions cut 1 base from V and 5 bases from J, with 7 bases between. CDR3 size: 13 residues. The CDR3 DNA is TGTGCCAGCAGCGTAAGGGCGGACAATGAGCAGTTCTTC. It is translated as CASSVRADNEQFF. The whole variable domain, remainder taken from reference TRBV9 and TRBJ2-1, is DSGVTQTPKHLITATGQRVTLRCSPRSGDLSVYWYQQSLDQGLQFLIQYYNGEERAKGNILERFSAQQFPDLHSELNLSSLELGDSALYFCASSVRADNEQFFGPGTRLTVL.

This chain connects TRBV19 to TRBJ1-5; unclear D gene. With 7 bases removed from V and 0 bases from J, the gap between germline ends came to 16 bases. Germline V gives CDR1 LNHDA, CDR2 SQIVND (reference sequence). This CDR3 is built from 16 residues. CDR3 nucleotide sequence: TGTGCCAGTATTCTGAAAGGATCCTATAGCAATCAGCCCCAGCATTTT. This gives the protein CASILKGSYSNQPQHF.

This sequence joins TRBV23-1 and TRBJ2-1; 8 bases match TRBD1. TRBV23-1 is labeled an ORF, and its function is uncertain. V lost 4 bases and J lost 8; bases outside the gene matches: 25. This CDR3 region has 20 residues. The CDR3 nucleotides read TGCGCCAGCAGTCGCCGAGGACAGGGCAATGGTACCTCTCCATGGGATGAGCAGTTCTTC. This translates into CASSRRGQGNGTSPWDEQFF.

This chain uses TRBV7-9 with TRBJ2-5; tentatively, D is TRBD1 (6 bases). The CDR3 length is 15 residues. Looked up from germline, CDR1 is SEHNR and CDR2 is FQNEAQ (reference sequence). Trimming removed 3 bases at V and 5 bases at J, with 16 bases between. The CDR3 sequence: CASSFMRQGLETQYF. CDR3 bases: TGTGCCAGCAGCTTTATGAGGCAGGGGCTGGAGACCCAGTACTTC.